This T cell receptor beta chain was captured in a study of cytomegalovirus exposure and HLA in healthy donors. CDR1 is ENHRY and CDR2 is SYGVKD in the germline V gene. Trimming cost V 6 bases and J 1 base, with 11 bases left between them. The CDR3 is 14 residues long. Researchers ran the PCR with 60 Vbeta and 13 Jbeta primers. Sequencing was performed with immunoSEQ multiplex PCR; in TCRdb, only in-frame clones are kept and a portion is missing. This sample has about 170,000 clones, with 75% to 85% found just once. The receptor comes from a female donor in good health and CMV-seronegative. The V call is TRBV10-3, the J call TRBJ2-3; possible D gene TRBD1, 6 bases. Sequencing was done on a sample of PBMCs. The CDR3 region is CAIRQGGGTDTQYF. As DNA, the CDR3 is TGTGCCATCAGACAGGGTGGGGGCACAGATACGCAGTATTTT.